This T cell receptor beta chain stems from a study of T cell changes during pregnancy in multiple sclerosis. From germline, CDR1 is SGHKS and CDR2 YYEKEE (reference sequence). Unmatched junction bases numbered 7, after V lost 2 bases and J lost 4 bases. This CDR3 contains 15 residues. Here immunoSEQ multiplex PCR was the method, and the copy in TCRdb shows in-frame clones only, minus some. The sample shows about 68,000 clones, roughly nine tenths of them seen only once. This material consisted of peripheral blood, taken in the second trimester of pregnancy. The clonotype comes from a female donor with multiple sclerosis, enrolled in a pregnancy study. V is TRBV5-5 and J is TRBJ2-7, with 9 positions matching TRBD2. CDR3 loop: CASSLDLAGAYEQYF. The CDR3 DNA reads TGTGCCAGCAGCTTAGATTTAGCGGGGGCTTACGAGCAGTACTTC.